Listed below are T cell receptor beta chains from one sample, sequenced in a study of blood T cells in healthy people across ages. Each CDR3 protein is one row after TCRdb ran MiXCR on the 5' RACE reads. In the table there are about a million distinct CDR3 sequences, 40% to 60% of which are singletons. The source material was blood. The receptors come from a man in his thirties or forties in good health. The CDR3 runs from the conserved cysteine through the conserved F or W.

CDR3: CSARRDPNQPQHF
J: TRBJ1-5
V: TRBV20-1

CDR3: CATNRLAGGPYFLNEQFF
J: TRBJ2-1
V: TRBV21-1

CDR3: CASNPNLAKNIQYF
J: TRBJ2-4
V: TRBV6-2/TRBV6-3

CDR3: CASSHTRLLNEKLFF
J: TRBJ1-4
V: TRBV27

CDR3: CASSLSVPSQETQYF
J: TRBJ2-5
V: TRBV11-2

CDR3: CASSFNRAVATDTQYF
J: TRBJ2-3
V: TRBV28

CDR3: CAISEISGGADTQYF
J: TRBJ2-3
V: TRBV10-3

CDR3: CASSVIAGSTDTQYF
J: TRBJ2-3
V: TRBV2

CDR3: CASSLARGAGQENTEAFF
J: TRBJ1-1
V: TRBV5-6

CDR3: CASSLGQVEGYTF
J: TRBJ1-2
V: TRBV7-2

CDR3: CASSYSDRVYEQYF
J: TRBJ2-7
V: TRBV6-5

CDR3: CASSRFGNTGELFF
J: TRBJ2-2
V: TRBV3-1

CDR3: CASSSRDSTDTQYF
J: TRBJ2-3
V: TRBV5-6

CDR3: CASSLTGLAGVYSYEQYF
J: TRBJ2-7
V: TRBV7-2

CDR3: CASSFGRAGANVLTF
J: TRBJ2-6
V: TRBV28

CDR3: CASSQPGGEQYF
J: TRBJ2-7
V: TRBV9

CDR3: CASSYGTQGNEKLFF
J: TRBJ1-4
V: TRBV5-1

CDR3: CASSLAITADEQFF
J: TRBJ2-1
V: TRBV7-9

CDR3: CASSETGVIADTQYF
J: TRBJ2-3
V: TRBV5-4

CDR3: CASSQRSADTQYF
J: TRBJ2-3
V: TRBV3-1

CDR3: CASSQDRRGPGYEQYF
J: TRBJ2-7
V: TRBV4-3

CDR3: CASSLAIELGVEYF
J: TRBJ2-4
V: TRBV7-2

CDR3: CASSLESQGLGETQYF
J: TRBJ2-5
V: TRBV5-1

CDR3: CASMIVQETQYF
J: TRBJ2-5
V: TRBV7-8

CDR3: CASSQGQDYTGELFF
J: TRBJ2-2
V: TRBV6-6

CDR3: CASSQDSAGRNGYTF
J: TRBJ1-2
V: TRBV3-1

CDR3: CASSSRQGRTYEQYF
J: TRBJ2-7
V: TRBV13

CDR3: CASSAGTAAYEQYF
J: TRBJ2-7
V: TRBV2

CDR3: CASSLGADSNQPQHF
J: TRBJ1-5
V: TRBV12-3/TRBV12-4

CDR3: CASSLGTGGYTEAFF
J: TRBJ1-1
V: TRBV7-9

CDR3: CASSADRPDTQYF
J: TRBJ2-3
V: TRBV12-3/TRBV12-4

CDR3: CASSAPPGTAYEQYF
J: TRBJ2-7
V: TRBV28

CDR3: CASSFPPRTGPQETQYF
J: TRBJ2-5
V: TRBV3-1

CDR3: CASSEGPRVEETQYF
J: TRBJ2-5
V: TRBV9

CDR3: CASTPGTGYGYTF
J: TRBJ1-2
V: TRBV7-2

CDR3: CASSFFKGAGELFF
J: TRBJ2-2
V: TRBV12-3/TRBV12-4

CDR3: CASSFGLAGNNEQFF
J: TRBJ2-1
V: TRBV5-1

CDR3: CATSGQPQGSGNQPQHF
J: TRBJ1-5
V: TRBV15

CDR3: CASSLVVGYGANVLTF
J: TRBJ2-6
V: TRBV5-1

CDR3: CASSRDSGKNTEAFF
J: TRBJ1-1
V: TRBV14